The 26 T cell receptor beta chains presented below share a single source sample, sequenced in a study of regulatory T cells. Study-wide findings and caveats: In CD3G-deficient patients, conventional CD4+ T cells were enriched for hydrophobic CDR3 residues at positions 6 and 7.

Primers: 52 TRBV forward and 13 TRBJ reverse. This table comes from immunoSEQ multiplex PCR, and its TCRdb copy is limited to in-frame clones, with some not included. Of about 23,000 clones in the sample, 70% to 90% were seen once. For these TCRs, the target antigens are not known. Sequencing input: conventional CD4+ T cells sorted from blood. The receptors were gathered from a child aged 10-17 years with CD3G deficiency.

J is TRBJ2-5 and V is TRBV5-1; the match to TRBD2 covers 8 bases. CDR1 is SGHRS and CDR2 is YFSETQ in the germline V gene. The CDR3 covers 13 residues. V lost 4 bases and J lost 4; bases outside the gene matches: 3. The CDR3 DNA is TGCGCCAGCAGCGTTAGCGGGATAGAGACCCAGTACTTC. Translating gives CASSVSGIETQYF.

In regard to this clone: This sample also contains other DNA sequences that code for the same CDR3. The rearrangement uses TRBV7-9 and TRBJ1-1, with D maybe TRBD1 (5 bases). CDR3 size: 13 residues. Germline V gene sequence: CDR1 SEHNR, CDR2 FQNEAQ (reference sequence). Trimming took off 3 bases at V and 4 bases at J, with 9 bases between the two ends. The CDR3 sequence: CASSFTGGTEAFF. The CDR3 DNA sequence: TGTGCCAGCAGCTTTACCGGGGGCACTGAAGCTTTCTTT.

The chain is built from TRBV7-8 and TRBJ2-7, with a tentative D call TRBD2 (7 bases). The V gene lost 0 bases and the J gene lost 5 bases, with 17 bases spanning the gap. CDR1 is SGHVS, CDR2 FQNEAQ, per germline. The length of the CDR3 is 16 residues. CDR3 in amino acids: CASSLASRGASHEQYF. The CDR3 nucleotides are TGTGCCAGCAGCTTAGCGTCCCGGGGGGCAAGTCACGAGCAGTACTTC.

This clone was seen a handful of times. The rearrangement links TRBV5-5 to TRBJ1-1; D call uncertain. The CDR3 spans 13 residues. The germline V gene encodes CDR1 SGHKS and CDR2 YYEKEE (reference sequence). With 0 bases removed from V and 8 bases from J, the gap between germline ends came to 11 bases. CDR3 region: CASSLVAGGEAFF. CDR3 bases: TGTGCCAGCAGCTTGGTGGCGGGCGGGGAAGCTTTCTTT. Based on the CDR3 plus reference TRBV5-5 and TRBJ1-1, the full variable domain is DAGVTQSPTHLIKTRGQQVTLRCSPISGHKSVSWYQQVLGQGPQFIFQYYEKEERGRGNFPDRFSARQFPNYSSELNVNALLLGDSALYLCASSLVAGGEAFFGQGTRLTVV.

V usage is TRBV28 and J usage is TRBJ2-3; D unclear. V lost 5 bases, J lost 3 bases, and 3 bases lay in between. This CDR3 has 11 residues. Per germline, CDR1 MDHEN and CDR2 SYDVKM. The CDR3 region is CASSRTDTQYF. CDR3 nucleotides: TGTGCCAGCAGTCGTACAGATACGCAGTATTTT.

The chain couples TRBV27 to TRBJ2-2; 13 bases are shared with TRBD2. Germline loops: CDR1 MNHEY, CDR2 SMNVEV (reference sequence). There are 16 residues in the CDR3. After removal of 5 bases from V and 7 bases from J, the junction contained 7 bases not matched to a gene. The CDR3 nucleotides read TGTGCCAGCAGTCCAGGACGGACTAGCGGGAGCGGGGAGCTGTTTTTT. Amino acids: CASSPGRTSGSGELFF.

This sequence joins TRBV10-3 and TRBJ2-7, with a weak D call TRBD1 (5 bases). The CDR3 is 12 amino acids. Germline V gene data show CDR1 as ENHRY and CDR2 as SYGVKD. The V gene lost 6 bases and the J gene lost 4 bases, with 10 bases spanning the gap. In DNA form, the CDR3 reads TGTGCCATCAGCCTGCAGGGTTACGAGCAGTACTTC. Translating it yields CAISLQGYEQYF.

This chain joins TRBV7-8 and TRBJ2-5, with D hard to call. From germline, CDR1 is SGHVS and CDR2 FQNEAQ. The CDR3 extends over 11 amino acids. Deletions cut 2 bases from V and 5 bases from J, with 3 bases between. This chain's CDR3 is CASSLSETQYF. The CDR3 DNA sequence: TGTGCCAGCAGCTTATCCGAGACCCAGTACTTC.

The rearrangement joins TRBV27 to TRBJ1-5; D is uncertain. This CDR3 is 13 amino acids long. The ends were cut back, 6 bases at V and 2 bases at J, with 8 bases in the middle. In germline, CDR1 is MNHEY, CDR2 SMNVEV (reference sequence). CDR3 bases: TGTGCCAGCAGCCGGGCCGGCAATCAGCCCCAGCATTTT. This encodes CASSRAGNQPQHF.

The CDR3 sequence: CASSLGQDDGDTQYF. The CDR3 DNA is TGCGCCAGCAGCTTGGGACAGGATGATGGAGATACGCAGTATTTT. The chain joins TRBV5-1 to TRBJ2-3; D possibly corresponds to TRBD1 (6 bases). V was clipped by 0 bases and J by 5 bases, with 13 bases between them. Germline V gene lookup returns CDR1 SGHRS and CDR2 YFSETQ. CDR3 size: 15 residues.

The rearrangement joins TRBV28 to TRBJ2-2; the match to TRBD2 covers 9 bases. Germline trimming cut 7 bases from V and 5 bases from J; bases unmatched to any gene: 8. Germline CDR1 MDHEN, CDR2 SYDVKM. This CDR3 is 15 amino acids long. The CDR3 coding sequence is TGTGCCAGCACGGATAGCGGGAGAAAGACCGGGGAGCTGTTTTTT. Protein: CASTDSGRKTGELFF.

The V gene is TRBV27, the J gene TRBJ2-5; possibly TRBD1 for D (6 bases). The CDR3 loop spans 16 amino acids. Deletions cut 6 bases from V and 4 bases from J, with 21 bases between. Germline V gives CDR1 MNHEY, CDR2 SMNVEV (reference sequence). CDR3 bases: TGTGCCAGCAGCAACAGGGCCCCTCCCCTAAGAGAGACCCAGTACTTC. Translating gives CASSNRAPPLRETQYF.

This sequence joins TRBV6-6 and TRBJ2-1, with D perhaps being TRBD1 or TRBD2 (6 bases each). This CDR3 contains 14 residues. Trimming took 6 bases from V and 6 from J, leaving 15 bases between them. The germline CDR1 and CDR2 sequences are MNHNY and SVGAGI (reference sequence). CDR3 coding DNA: TGTGCCAGCAGATTCGGGGGCGGAGTCAATGAGCAGTTCTTC. As protein: CASRFGGGVNEQFF.

The genes are TRBV27 and TRBJ2-3; 9 bases agree with TRBD2. Germline V CDR1 and CDR2: MNHEY, SMNVEV (reference sequence). This CDR3 is 15 amino acids long. The CDR3 loop reads CPIGASGTSTDTQYF. The DNA of the CDR3 is TGTCCGATTGGGGCTAGCGGGACTAGCACAGATACGCAGTATTTT.

The chain recombines TRBV7-9 with TRBJ2-7; TRBD1 aligns across 12 bases. The CDR3 totals 16 residues. Germline loops: CDR1 SEHNR, CDR2 FQNEAQ (reference sequence). J gave up 6 bases and V 1 base, and 7 bases lay outside the gene matches. The CDR3 spells CASSLGVGQGASEQYF. The CDR3 coding sequence is TGTGCCAGCAGCTTAGGTGTGGGACAGGGGGCCAGCGAGCAGTACTTC.

This clone has a handful of counts. The chain links TRBV28 to TRBJ2-7; 7 bases agree with TRBD2. Losses at the gene ends were 5 bases for V and 2 bases for J; bases not matched to a gene: 3. The CDR3 length is 13 residues. Germline V gene sequence: CDR1 MDHEN, CDR2 SYDVKM. Written as DNA, the CDR3 is TGTGCCAGCAGTGGGGACTATCCCTACGAGCAGTACTTC. Translation: CASSGDYPYEQYF.

This sequence joins TRBV6-1 and TRBJ2-7; D call uncertain. Per germline, CDR1 MNHNS and CDR2 SASEGT. The ends were cut back, 4 bases at V and 12 bases at J, with 19 bases in the middle. The CDR3 extends over 13 amino acids. Written as DNA, the CDR3 is TGTGCCAGCAGTGTTTCTGTCAAATACACCTTGTACTTC. Translating gives CASSVSVKYTLYF.

The table lists this clone with a count of one. This sequence joins TRBV28 and TRBJ1-2, with D possibly TRBD1 on 5 matching bases. V lost 3 bases and J 8 bases, leaving 13 bases between the germline ends. There are 13 residues in the CDR3. Germline CDR1 and CDR2: MDHEN and SYDVKM. Here the CDR3 reads CASSFRGRTGYTF. CDR3 DNA sequence: TGTGCCAGCAGTTTCCGGGGCCGAACGGGCTACACCTTC.

This clone was recorded once. This chain links TRBV19 with TRBJ1-5; D perhaps matches TRBD1 (6 bases). V lost 6 bases and J 4 bases, leaving 13 bases between the germline ends. CDR3 size: 14 residues. Per germline, CDR1 LNHDA and CDR2 SQIVND (reference sequence). The CDR3 region has the DNA TGTGCCAGTAGGGCCCCAGGGGTAAATCAGCCCCAGCATTTT. This codes for CASRAPGVNQPQHF.

Regarding this clone: The same CDR3 also results from other DNA sequences found in this sample. The rearrangement uses TRBV5-1 and TRBJ2-1; D perhaps matches TRBD1 (6 bases). From germline, CDR1 is SGHRS and CDR2 YFSETQ. This CDR3 is built from 15 residues. Trimming took off 0 bases at V and 2 bases at J, with 9 bases between the two ends. The CDR3 DNA sequence: TGCGCCAGCAGCTTGGAGGGACAAACCTACAATGAGCAGTTCTTC. It codes for CASSLEGQTYNEQFF.

This clone has only a few counts. The CDR3 coding sequence is TGTGCCAGCAGCCGAGGACAGGAGCAGTACTTC. Its translation: CASSRGQEQYF. V and J are TRBV7-2 and TRBJ2-7, with D maybe TRBD1 (6 bases). The V gene's germline CDR1 is SGHTA and CDR2 FQGNSA. The CDR3 is 11 amino acids. V shed 5 bases and J shed 7 bases, with 9 bases lying between them.

J is TRBJ1-2 and V is TRBV6-6; D not resolved. The ends were cut back, 2 bases at V and 3 bases at J, with 10 bases in the middle. Germline V gene sequence: CDR1 MNHNY, CDR2 SVGAGI (reference sequence). The CDR3 has 14 amino acids. As DNA, the CDR3 is TGTGCCAGCAGTTACCCCTTCCGGGACTATGGCTACACCTTC. It yields the protein CASSYPFRDYGYTF.

This chain links TRBV5-1 with TRBJ2-2; maybe TRBD2 (5 bases). Looked up from germline, CDR1 is SGHRS and CDR2 is YFSETQ. The V and J ends lost 0 bases and 5 bases respectively, with 11 bases between them. This CDR3 has 15 amino acids. CDR3 residues: CASSLGGSKTGELFF. CDR3 nucleotides: TGCGCCAGCAGCTTGGGAGGGAGTAAGACCGGGGAGCTGTTTTTT.

V is TRBV10-3 and J is TRBJ2-7; D unresolved. This CDR3 is 13 amino acids long. Germline CDR1 is ENHRY and CDR2 is SYGVKD. The germline V and J ends were trimmed by 0 bases and 3 bases, with 6 bases remaining between them. Written as DNA, the CDR3 is TGTGCCATCAGTGAGTCGACGGGCTACGAGCAGTACTTC. Protein product: CAISESTGYEQYF.

J is TRBJ1-5 and V is TRBV27, with D tentatively TRBD1 (5 bases). This CDR3 is built from 13 residues. Germline V gene lookup returns CDR1 MNHEY and CDR2 SMNVEV (reference sequence). V was pared by 2 bases and J by 9 bases, with 11 bases between. CDR3 loop: CASSLEPGGPQHF. DNA for the CDR3: TGTGCCAGCAGTTTAGAGCCGGGGGGGCCCCAGCATTTT.

This clone was counted a single time. The chain joins TRBV6-1 to TRBJ2-7; the D is unclear. The CDR3 extends over 13 amino acids. Germline CDR1 is MNHNS and CDR2 is SASEGT. The V and J ends lost 10 bases and 6 bases respectively, with 19 bases between them. CDR3 region: CAISTGFRREQYF. Written as DNA, the CDR3 is TGTGCCATTTCAACTGGGTTTCGTCGCGAGCAGTACTTC.